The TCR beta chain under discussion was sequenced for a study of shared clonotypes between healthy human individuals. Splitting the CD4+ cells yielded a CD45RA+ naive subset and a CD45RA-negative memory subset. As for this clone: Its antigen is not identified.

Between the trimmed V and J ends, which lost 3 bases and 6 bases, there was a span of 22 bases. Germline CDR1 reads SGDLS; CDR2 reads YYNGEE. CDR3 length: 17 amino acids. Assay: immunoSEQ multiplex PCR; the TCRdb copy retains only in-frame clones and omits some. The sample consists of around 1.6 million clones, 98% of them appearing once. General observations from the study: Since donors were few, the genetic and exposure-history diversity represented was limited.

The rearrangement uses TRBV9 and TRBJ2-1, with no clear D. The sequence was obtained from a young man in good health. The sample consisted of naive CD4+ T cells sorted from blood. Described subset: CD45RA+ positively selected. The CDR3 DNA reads TGTGCCAGCAGCGCCCCTGTTCTTCGCCGTCCGGCCAATGAGCAGTTCTTC. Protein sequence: CASSAPVLRRPANEQFF.